Listed below are T cell receptor beta chains from one sample, sequenced in a study of CD8 T cells in Susac syndrome. TCRdb itself ran the immunoSEQ multiplex PCR reads through MiXCR, one entry per CDR3 protein. Among tens of thousands of distinct CDR3 sequences, around 93% were seen once, and the ten largest hold about 0.14%. Sequenced: CD4+ T cells from PBMCs. All receptors derive from a human donor with Susac syndrome. The CDR3 runs from the conserved cysteine through the conserved F or W. D genes are given only for firm matches. The size entry is marked missing in some rows and otherwise reads once, few, many or a size class.

TRBV12-3/TRBV12-4	TRBJ1-1	-	-	TGTGCCAGCAGTAATCCCGGTTCCCGCCGAGCTTTCTTT	CASSNPGSRRAFF
TRBV12-3/TRBV12-4	TRBJ1-5	-	-	TGTGCCAGCAGGACAGGATTGTATAGCAATCAGCCCCAGCATTTT	CASRTGLYSNQPQHF
TRBV14	TRBJ2-4	-	-	TGTGCCAGCAGCAAAATGGTGGCGGGGATAGCGACCAAAAACATTCAGTACTTC	CASSKMVAGIATKNIQYF
TRBV19	TRBJ2-7	-	-	TGTGCCAACCTGGCTAGATGTAACGAGCAGTACTTC	CANLARCNEQYF
TRBV7-7	TRBJ2-3	-	-	TGTGCTAGCAGCCCACCTCGGAGGAGGATGTTGTCGGATACGCAGTATTTT	CASSPPRRRMLSDTQYF
TRBV12-3/TRBV12-4	TRBJ2-7	-	-	TGTGCCAGCAGACAGGGTAGCTCCTACGAGCAGTACTTC	CASRQGSSYEQYF
TRBV6-6	TRBJ2-5	-	-	TGTGCCAGCAGTTACGCATCAGGTGGGGGACGGGAGACCCAGTACTTC	CASSYASGGGRETQYF
TRBV28	TRBJ1-5	-	-	TGTGCCAGCAGTTCCCTCGGAGGGGGTCCTTATCAGCCCCAGCATTTT	CASSSLGGGPYQPQHF
TRBV6-2/TRBV6-3	TRBJ1-5	-	-	TGTGCCAGCAGAGACGGGGGCAGCAATCAGCCCCAGCATTTT	CASRDGGSNQPQHF
TRBV20-1	TRBJ1-4	-	-	TGCAGTGCAATGGACGGAGACCCTAATGAAAAACTGTTTTTT	CSAMDGDPNEKLFF
TRBV7-9	TRBJ1-4	-	-	TGTGCCAGCAGCTCCACAGGGTTGGGTGAAAAACTGTTTTTT	CASSSTGLGEKLFF
TRBV11-2	TRBJ2-7	-	-	TGTGCCAGCAGCTCCCAAACCTACGAGCAGTACTTC	CASSSQTYEQYF
TRBV6-2/TRBV6-3	TRBJ1-6	-	-	TGTGCCAGCAGTTACGTCGAGAATTCACCCCTCCACTTT	CASSYVENSPLHF
TRBV6-5	TRBJ1-2	-	-	TGTGCCAGCAGTTACTCGGTGATAGGGGTTGACTATGGCTACACCTTC	CASSYSVIGVDYGYTF
TRBV4-3	TRBJ2-5	TRBD1	-	TGCGCCAACAGCCAAGAGAGGGGGACAGCCAGCTCCCAGGAGACCCAGTACTTC	CANSQERGTASSQETQYF
TRBV29-1	TRBJ1-4	-	-	TGCAGCGTTGAAGATCAGGAAAACCGAAAACTGTTTTTT	CSVEDQENRKLFF
TRBV7-2	TRBJ1-6	TRBD1	-	TGTGCCAGCAGCTTAATGAACAGGGGAGATTCACCCCTCCACTTT	CASSLMNRGDSPLHF
TRBV20-1	TRBJ2-7	-	-	TGCAGTGCTAGACAGGGTGGAGGCGAGCAGTACTTC	CSARQGGGEQYF
TRBV4-1	TRBJ2-3	-	-	TGCGCCAGCAGCCAAGTCGTCCGGGATACGCAGTATTTT	CASSQVVRDTQYF
TRBV20-1	TRBJ1-5	-	-	TGCAGTGCCCGGGGCTTCAATAGCAATCAGCCCCAGCATTTT	CSARGFNSNQPQHF
TRBV12-3/TRBV12-4	TRBJ2-5	TRBD2	-	TGTGCCAGCAGTTTCGGGGTAGCGGGGGGGCATGGAGAGACCCAGTACTTC	CASSFGVAGGHGETQYF
TRBV28	TRBJ2-2	-	-	TGTGCCAGCAAGAGAGGAGGGAACACCGGGAAGCTGTTTTTT	CASKRGGNTGKLFF
TRBV20-1	TRBJ1-2	-	-	TGCAGTGCTCGACCACAGGGCCCCAAAATCAACTATGGCTACACCTTC	CSARPQGPKINYGYTF
TRBV11-2	TRBJ2-1	-	-	TGTGCCAGCAGCTTTGTGAGGTCACCCTACAATGAGCAGTTCTTC	CASSFVRSPYNEQFF
TRBV30	TRBJ2-5	TRBD2	-	TGTGCCTGGAGTGCCTCATTTCCTGGGACTAGCGGACCAGAGACCCAGTACTTC	CAWSASFPGTSGPETQYF
TRBV30	TRBJ1-6	TRBD1	once	TGTGCCTGGAGTGGGGACAGGGGTGGTTCACCCCTCCACTTT	CAWSGDRGGSPLHF
TRBV11-2	TRBJ2-1	-	-	TGTGCCAGCAGCTTAGTCGATGAGCAGTTCTTC	CASSLVDEQFF
TRBV25-1	TRBJ1-4	-	-	TGTGCCAGCAGTAGGGGGAGGTGGGATGAAAAACTGTTTTTT	CASSRGRWDEKLFF
TRBV5-1	TRBJ2-3	-	-	TGCGCCAGCAGCCCTACTAGCACAGATACGCAGTATTTT	CASSPTSTDTQYF
TRBV25-1	TRBJ2-1	TRBD2	-	TGTGCCAGCAGTGACAGGACTAGCGGGGTAGGTGATGAGCAGTTCTTC	CASSDRTSGVGDEQFF
TRBV10-3	TRBJ1-1	-	-	TGTGCCGCCTCAGCGGGCCCCACTGAAGCTTTCTTT	CAASAGPTEAFF
TRBV20-1	TRBJ2-7	TRBD1	-	TGCAGTGCTAGGCGAATAGACAGGGGGCATGAGCAGTACTTC	CSARRIDRGHEQYF
TRBV25-1	TRBJ2-1	TRBD2	-	TGTGCCAGCAGTGAGACTAGCGGTTTTACCTACAATGAGCAGTTCTTC	CASSETSGFTYNEQFF
TRBV25-1	TRBJ1-6	TRBD1	-	TGTGCCAGCAGTGAACGGACAGGGGATTCGACCCTCCACTTT	CASSERTGDSTLHF
TRBV18	TRBJ2-7	TRBD1	-	TGTGCCAGCTCACCGCCCGGACAGGAGAGTTACTACGAGCAGTACTTC	CASSPPGQESYYEQYF
TRBV3-1	TRBJ2-3	TRBD1	-	TGTGCCAGCAGCCCCGGACAGGTGACAACAGATACGCAGTATTTT	CASSPGQVTTDTQYF
TRBV29-1	TRBJ1-2	-	-	TGCAGCGTGGTGCCCTTTACGGCCCATGGCTACACCTTC	CSVVPFTAHGYTF
TRBV6-1	TRBJ1-1	-	-	TGTGCCAGCAGCCACGTGGAGGGTCGAAAGAACACTGAAGCTTTCTTT	CASSHVEGRKNTEAFF
TRBV5-1	TRBJ2-5	TRBD2	-	TGCGCCAGCAGCTTGGCTAGACTAGCGGGGGAAGAGACCCAGTACTTC	CASSLARLAGEETQYF
TRBV18	TRBJ1-1	-	few	TGTGCCAGCTCACCATCTCCTCAGGTCACTGAAGCTTTCTTT	CASSPSPQVTEAFF
TRBV30	TRBJ2-5	-	-	TGTGCCTGGAGTTTCCCCGGACGGAGAGGAGGGTCAGAGACTCAGTACTTC	CAWSFPGRRGGSETQYF
TRBV7-2	TRBJ2-5	-	-	TGTGCCAGCAGCTCGCCGGGACGACAGCAAGAGACCCAGTACTTC	CASSSPGRQQETQYF
TRBV3-1	TRBJ1-6	-	-	TGTGCCAGCAGCCTGACCGGGGCCTATTCACCCCTCCACTTT	CASSLTGAYSPLHF
TRBV18	TRBJ1-2	-	-	TGTGCCAGCTCACTATCAGGGGAAGTCTATGGCTACACCTTC	CASSLSGEVYGYTF
TRBV12-3/TRBV12-4	TRBJ1-1	-	-	TGTGCCAGCCGAAAGAACACTGAAGCTTTCTTT	CASRKNTEAFF
TRBV18	TRBJ2-7	-	-	TGTGCCAGCTCACCAGGGGGCCGTCTCGGGACCTACGAGCAGTACTTC	CASSPGGRLGTYEQYF
TRBV19	TRBJ2-6	TRBD1	-	TGTGCCAGTAACCGACAGGGGACGTGGGCCAACGTCCTGACTTTC	CASNRQGTWANVLTF
TRBV4-2	TRBJ2-1	TRBD1	-	TGTGCCAGCAGCCAAGGAGGGCCGGGACAGGGCCCCTACAATGAGCAGTTCTTC	CASSQGGPGQGPYNEQFF
TRBV6-2/TRBV6-3	TRBJ2-5	TRBD2	-	TGTGCCAGCACCGAGGCGGGGGGGGCCGTTCGAGAGACCCAGTACTTC	CASTEAGGAVRETQYF
TRBV28	TRBJ2-1	-	-	TGTGCCAGCAGCCACCTAGGTCTTAGCTACAATGAGCAGTTCTTC	CASSHLGLSYNEQFF
TRBV23-1	TRBJ2-7	-	-	TGCGCCAGCAGTCTCAAAAGGCGACAGCTCCTTAGTGCCTACGAGCAGTACTTC	CASSLKRRQLLSAYEQYF
TRBV7-9	TRBJ1-6	TRBD1	-	TGTGCCAGCAGCCAATCAGGGGGCAGTTATAATTCACCCCTCCACTTT	CASSQSGGSYNSPLHF
TRBV7-2	TRBJ2-2	-	-	TGTGCCAGCAGCTTAGGACGAACCGGGGAGCTGTTTTTT	CASSLGRTGELFF
TRBV5-1	TRBJ1-5	-	once	TGCGCCAGCAGCTTGTCGGCAGGGAACAATCAGCCCCAGCATTTT	CASSLSAGNNQPQHF
TRBV28	TRBJ2-7	-	-	TGTGCCAGCAGTTCCCCGGGGATACAGGTCTACGAGCAGTACTTC	CASSSPGIQVYEQYF